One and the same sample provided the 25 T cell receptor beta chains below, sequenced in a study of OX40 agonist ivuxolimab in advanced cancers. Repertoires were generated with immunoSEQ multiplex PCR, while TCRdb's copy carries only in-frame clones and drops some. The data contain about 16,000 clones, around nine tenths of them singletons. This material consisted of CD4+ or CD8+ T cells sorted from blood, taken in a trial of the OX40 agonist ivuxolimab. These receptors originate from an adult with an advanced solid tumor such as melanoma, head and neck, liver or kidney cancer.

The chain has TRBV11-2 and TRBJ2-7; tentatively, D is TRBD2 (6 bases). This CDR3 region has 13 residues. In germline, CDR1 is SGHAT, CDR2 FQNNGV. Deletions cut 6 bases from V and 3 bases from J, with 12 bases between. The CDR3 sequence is CASRAGSLYEQYF. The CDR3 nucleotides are TGTGCCAGCAGAGCGGGTTCCCTCTACGAGCAGTACTTC.

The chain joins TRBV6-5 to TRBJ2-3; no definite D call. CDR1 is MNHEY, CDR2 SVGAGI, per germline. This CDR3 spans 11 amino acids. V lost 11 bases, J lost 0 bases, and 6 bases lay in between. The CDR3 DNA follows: TGTGCCTCCTGTAGCACAGATACGCAGTATTTT. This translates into CASCSTDTQYF.

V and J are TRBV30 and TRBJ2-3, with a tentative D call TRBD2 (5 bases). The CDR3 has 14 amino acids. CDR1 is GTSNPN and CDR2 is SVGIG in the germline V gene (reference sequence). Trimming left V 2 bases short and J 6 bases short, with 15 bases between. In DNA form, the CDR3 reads TGTGCCTGGAGTATCGGGATAGGGTGGGATACGCAGTATTTT. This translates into CAWSIGIGWDTQYF. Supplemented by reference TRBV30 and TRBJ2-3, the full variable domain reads SQTIHQWPATLVQPVGSPLSLECTVEGTSNPNLYWYRQAAGRGLQLLFYSVGIGQISSEVPQNLSASRPQDRQFILSSKKLLLSDSGFYLCAWSIGIGWDTQYFGPGTRLTVL.

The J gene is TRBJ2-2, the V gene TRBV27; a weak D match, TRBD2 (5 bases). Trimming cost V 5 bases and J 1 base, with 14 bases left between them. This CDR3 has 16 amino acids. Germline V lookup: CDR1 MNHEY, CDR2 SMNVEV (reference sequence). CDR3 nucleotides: TGTGCCAGCAGTGGCAGCCGGACTGTGAACACCGGGGAGCTGTTTTTT. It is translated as CASSGSRTVNTGELFF.

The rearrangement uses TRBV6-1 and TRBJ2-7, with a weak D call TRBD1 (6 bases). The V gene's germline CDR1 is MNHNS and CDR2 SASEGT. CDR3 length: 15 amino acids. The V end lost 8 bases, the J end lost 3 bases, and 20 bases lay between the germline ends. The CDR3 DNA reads TGTGCCAGCGGAGCCGGGACACGGGCCTTCTACGAGCAGTACTTC. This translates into CASGAGTRAFYEQYF.

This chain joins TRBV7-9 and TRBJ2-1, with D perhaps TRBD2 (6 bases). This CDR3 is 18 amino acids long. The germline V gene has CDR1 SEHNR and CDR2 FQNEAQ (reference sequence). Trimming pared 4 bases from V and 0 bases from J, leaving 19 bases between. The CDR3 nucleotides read TGTGCCAGCAGCTCCCTTTACCCTAGCGACAGCTCCTACAATGAGCAGTTCTTC. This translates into CASSSLYPSDSSYNEQFF.

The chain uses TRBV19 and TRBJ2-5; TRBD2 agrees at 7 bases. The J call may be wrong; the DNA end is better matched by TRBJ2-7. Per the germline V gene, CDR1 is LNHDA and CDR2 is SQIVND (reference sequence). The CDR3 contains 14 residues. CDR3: CASSITSDSYEQYF. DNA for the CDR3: TGTGCCAGTAGTATAACTAGCGACTCCTACGAGCAGTACTTC.

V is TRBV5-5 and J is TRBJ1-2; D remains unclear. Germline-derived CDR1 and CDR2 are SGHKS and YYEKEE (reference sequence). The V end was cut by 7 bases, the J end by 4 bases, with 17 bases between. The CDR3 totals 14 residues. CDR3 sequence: CASRPSPYSYGYTF. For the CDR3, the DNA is TGTGCCAGCCGCCCAAGCCCCTACAGCTATGGCTACACCTTC.

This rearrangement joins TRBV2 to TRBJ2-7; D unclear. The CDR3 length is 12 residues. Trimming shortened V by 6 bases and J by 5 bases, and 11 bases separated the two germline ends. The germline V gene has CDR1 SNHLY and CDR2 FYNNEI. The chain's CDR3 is CASRQLSNEQYF. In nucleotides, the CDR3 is TGTGCCAGCAGACAGCTTTCCAACGAGCAGTACTTC.

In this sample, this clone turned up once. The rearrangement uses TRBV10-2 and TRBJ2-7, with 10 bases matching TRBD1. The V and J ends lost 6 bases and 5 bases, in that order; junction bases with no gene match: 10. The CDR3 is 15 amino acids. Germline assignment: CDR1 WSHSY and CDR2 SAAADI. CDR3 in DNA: TGCGCCAGCAGCCGACCGGGACAGGGGTATGACGAGCAGTACTTC. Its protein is CASSRPGQGYDEQYF.

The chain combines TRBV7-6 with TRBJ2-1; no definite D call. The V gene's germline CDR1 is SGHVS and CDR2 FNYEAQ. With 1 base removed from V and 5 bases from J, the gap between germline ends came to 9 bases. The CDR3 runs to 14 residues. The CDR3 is CASSLVSEDNEQFF. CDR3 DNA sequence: TGTGCCAGCAGCTTAGTCTCCGAGGACAATGAGCAGTTCTTC.

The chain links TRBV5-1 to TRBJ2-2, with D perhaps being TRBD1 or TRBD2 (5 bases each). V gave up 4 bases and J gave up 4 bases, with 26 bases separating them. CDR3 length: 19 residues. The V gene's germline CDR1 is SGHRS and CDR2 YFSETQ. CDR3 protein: CASSRGPSGSRWGTGELFF. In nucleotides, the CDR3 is TGCGCCAGCAGCCGGGGCCCCTCGGGGTCACGCTGGGGCACCGGGGAGCTGTTTTTT.

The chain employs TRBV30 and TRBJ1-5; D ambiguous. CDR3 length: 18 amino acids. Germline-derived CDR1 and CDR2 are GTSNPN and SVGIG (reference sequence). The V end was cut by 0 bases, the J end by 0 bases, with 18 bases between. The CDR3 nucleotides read TGTGCCTGGAGTGTACAATCTCTCGCAGACCATAGCAATCAGCCCCAGCATTTT. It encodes CAWSVQSLADHSNQPQHF.

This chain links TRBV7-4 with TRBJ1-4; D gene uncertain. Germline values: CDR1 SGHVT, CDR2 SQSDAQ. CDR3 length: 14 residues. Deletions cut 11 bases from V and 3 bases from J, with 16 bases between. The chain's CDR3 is CAPKAWVSNEKLFF. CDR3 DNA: TGTGCCCCCAAGGCATGGGTATCTAATGAAAAACTGTTTTTT.

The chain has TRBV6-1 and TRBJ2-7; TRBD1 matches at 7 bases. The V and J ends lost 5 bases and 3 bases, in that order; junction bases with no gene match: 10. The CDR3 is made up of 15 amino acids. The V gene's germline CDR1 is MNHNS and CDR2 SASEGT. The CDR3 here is CASSSPPTGHYEQYF. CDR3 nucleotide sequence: TGTGCCAGCAGTTCCCCTCCGACAGGGCACTACGAGCAGTACTTC.

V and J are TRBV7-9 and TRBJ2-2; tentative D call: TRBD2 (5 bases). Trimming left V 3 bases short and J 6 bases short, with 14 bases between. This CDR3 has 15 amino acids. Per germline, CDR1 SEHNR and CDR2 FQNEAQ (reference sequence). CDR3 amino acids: CASSFSMRDSGELFF. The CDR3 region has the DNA TGTGCCAGCAGCTTTAGCATGAGGGATTCCGGGGAGCTGTTTTTT. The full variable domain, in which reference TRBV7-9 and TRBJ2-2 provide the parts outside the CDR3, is DTGVSQNPRHKITKRGQNVTFRCDPISEHNRLYWYRQTLGQGPEFLTYFQNEAQLEKSRLLSDRFSAERPKGSFSTLEIQRTEQGDSAMYLCASSFSMRDSGELFFGEGSRLTVL.

Here the CDR3 DNA reads TGTGCCAGCTCACTTGAAGCAGGGATGAACACTGAAGCTTTCTTT. As protein: CASSLEAGMNTEAFF. The chain employs TRBV18 and TRBJ1-1, with D possibly matching TRBD1 (5 bases). V was clipped by 4 bases and J by 0 bases, with 12 bases between them. CDR3 length: 15 amino acids. Germline values: CDR1 KGHSH, CDR2 LQKENI.

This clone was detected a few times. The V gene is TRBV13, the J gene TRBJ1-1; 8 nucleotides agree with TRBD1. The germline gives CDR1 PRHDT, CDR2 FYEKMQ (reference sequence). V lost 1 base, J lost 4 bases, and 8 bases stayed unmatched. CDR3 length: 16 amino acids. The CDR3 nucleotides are TGTGCCAGCAGCTTAGTCCCAGGGGGCTCCGGCACTGAAGCTTTCTTT. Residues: CASSLVPGGSGTEAFF.

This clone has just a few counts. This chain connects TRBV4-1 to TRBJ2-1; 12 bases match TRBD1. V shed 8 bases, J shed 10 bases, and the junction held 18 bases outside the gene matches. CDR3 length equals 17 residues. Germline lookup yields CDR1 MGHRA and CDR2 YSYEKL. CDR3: CASGTSVGQGAPVEQFF. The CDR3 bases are TGCGCCAGCGGAACTTCTGTGGGACAGGGGGCGCCTGTGGAGCAGTTCTTC.

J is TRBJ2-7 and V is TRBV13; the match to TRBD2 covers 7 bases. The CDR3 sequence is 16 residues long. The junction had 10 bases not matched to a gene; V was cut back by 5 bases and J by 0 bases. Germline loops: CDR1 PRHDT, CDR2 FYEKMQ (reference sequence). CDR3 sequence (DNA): TGTGCCAGCAGCCCATCAGCGGGAAGGAGCTCCTACGAGCAGTACTTC. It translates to CASSPSAGRSSYEQYF.

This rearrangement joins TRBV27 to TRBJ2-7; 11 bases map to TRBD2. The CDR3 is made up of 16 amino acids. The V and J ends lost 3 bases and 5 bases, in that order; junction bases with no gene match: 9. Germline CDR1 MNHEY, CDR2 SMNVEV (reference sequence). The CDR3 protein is CASSLGTSGSRNEQYF. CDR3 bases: TGTGCCAGCAGTTTGGGAACTAGCGGGAGTAGGAACGAGCAGTACTTC.

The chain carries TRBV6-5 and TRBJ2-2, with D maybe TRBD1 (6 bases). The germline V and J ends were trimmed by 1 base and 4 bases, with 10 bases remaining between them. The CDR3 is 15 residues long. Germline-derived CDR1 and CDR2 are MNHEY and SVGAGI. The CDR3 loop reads CASSYLNRATGELFF. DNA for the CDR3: TGTGCCAGCAGTTACTTAAACAGGGCCACCGGGGAGCTGTTTTTT.

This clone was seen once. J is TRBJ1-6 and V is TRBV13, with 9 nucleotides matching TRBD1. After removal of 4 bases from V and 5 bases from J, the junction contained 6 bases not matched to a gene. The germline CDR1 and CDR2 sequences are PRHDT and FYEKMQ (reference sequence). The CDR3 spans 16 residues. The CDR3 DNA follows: TGTGCCAGCAGCTCCGTCCGGGACAGGGATAATTCACCCCTCCACTTT. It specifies CASSSVRDRDNSPLHF. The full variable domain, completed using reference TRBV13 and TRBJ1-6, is AAGVIQSPRHLIKEKRETATLKCYPIPRHDTVYWYQQGPGQDPQFLISFYEKMQSDKGSIPDRFSAQQFSDYHSELNMSSLELGDSALYFCASSSVRDRDNSPLHFGNGTRLTVT.

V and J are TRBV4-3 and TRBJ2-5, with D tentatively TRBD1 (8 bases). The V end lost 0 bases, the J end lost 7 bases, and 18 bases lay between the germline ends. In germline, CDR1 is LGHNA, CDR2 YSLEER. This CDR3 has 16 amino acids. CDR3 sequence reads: CASSQDREQGEGTQYF. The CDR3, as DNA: TGCGCCAGCAGCCAAGATCGCGAACAGGGGGAGGGGACCCAGTACTTC.

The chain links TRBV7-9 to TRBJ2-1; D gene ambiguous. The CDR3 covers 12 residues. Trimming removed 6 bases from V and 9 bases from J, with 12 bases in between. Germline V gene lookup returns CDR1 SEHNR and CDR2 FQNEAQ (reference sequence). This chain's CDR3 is CASRFREAEQFF. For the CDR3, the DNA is TGTGCCAGCAGGTTTAGGGAAGCTGAGCAGTTCTTC.